Sequencing of this TCR beta chain was carried out in a study of T-cell reconstitution after alpha-beta-depleted transplantation in children. Preparation of the TCRbeta library used unique molecular identifiers. Each CDR3 protein gets one entry after TCRdb re-called the PCR reads with MiXCR. This table holds about 590,000 distinct CDR3 sequences, approximately 13% found once. The table lists this clonotype with a few counts. V lost 0 bases and J lost 3; bases outside the gene matches: 5. Looked up from germline, CDR1 is MNHEY and CDR2 is SVGEGT. The CDR3 has 18 amino acids. This receptor was identified in a male patient aged 10-17 years who had a stem cell transplant for acute myeloid leukemia, so the T cells may come from the graft donor. Sample: PBMCs, mostly from graft donor cells, taken 360 days after TCRalphabeta/CD19-depleted stem cell transplant. The rearrangement links TRBV6-2 or TRBV6-3 to TRBJ2-1; 13 nucleotides align to TRBD2. The CDR3 DNA reads as TGTGCCAGCAGTTACTCGACTAGCGGGAGGAATAACTACAATGAGCAGTTCTTC. Translation: CASSYSTSGRNNYNEQFF.